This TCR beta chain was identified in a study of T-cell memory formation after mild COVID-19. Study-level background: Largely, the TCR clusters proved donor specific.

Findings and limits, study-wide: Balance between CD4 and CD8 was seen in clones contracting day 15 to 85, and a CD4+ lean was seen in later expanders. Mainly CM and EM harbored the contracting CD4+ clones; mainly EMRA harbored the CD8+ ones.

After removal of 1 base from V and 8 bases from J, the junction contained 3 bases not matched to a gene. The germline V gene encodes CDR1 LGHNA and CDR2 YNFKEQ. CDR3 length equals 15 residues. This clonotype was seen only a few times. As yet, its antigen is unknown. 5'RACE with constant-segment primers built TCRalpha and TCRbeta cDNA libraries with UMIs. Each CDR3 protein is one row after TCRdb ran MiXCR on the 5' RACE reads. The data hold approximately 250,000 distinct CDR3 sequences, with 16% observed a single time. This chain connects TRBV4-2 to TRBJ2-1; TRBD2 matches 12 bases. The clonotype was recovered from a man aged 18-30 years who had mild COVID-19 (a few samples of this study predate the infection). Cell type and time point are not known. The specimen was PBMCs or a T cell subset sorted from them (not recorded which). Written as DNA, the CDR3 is TGTGCCAGCAGCCAAGTCCTAGCGGGGGGGGATGAGCAGTTCTTC. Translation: CASSQVLAGGDEQFF.